Listed below are T cell receptor beta chains from one sample, sequenced in a study of cytomegalovirus exposure and HLA in healthy donors. Using immunoSEQ multiplex PCR, the repertoire was profiled, and TCRdb retains in-frame clones only, with some absent. The sample gives 180,000 or so clones, roughly 80% of which show up once; 1.3% to 1.5% is in the top ten. Sequenced material: PBMCs. These receptors came from a girl aged 5-17 years in good health and CMV-seropositive. The conserved cysteine and the conserved F or W are not part of the CDR3 here. Clone size is not always given. Where it is, it says once, few, many or a class for expanded clones.

CDR3 | size | J | V
IGQVNTEAF | - | TRBJ1-1 | TRBV29-1
ASSFLTGSEKLF | - | TRBJ1-4 | TRBV27
SVTTSYEQY | - | TRBJ2-7 | TRBV29-1
ASSPGTAVGEQY | - | TRBJ2-7 | TRBV9
ASSLGQGRMDTEAF | - | TRBJ1-1 | TRBV5-1
ASSRTRNTEAF | - | TRBJ1-1 | TRBV11-3
ASSLWTGSSYEQY | - | TRBJ2-7 | TRBV4-3
AWRDRASYEQY | - | TRBJ2-7 | TRBV30
ASSNGQGRADTQY | - | TRBJ2-5 | TRBV5-1
ASKIDRGRLNEQF | few | TRBJ2-1 | TRBV6-5
ASSFNGESTDTQY | - | TRBJ2-3 | TRBV5-1
ASSQEFGGFNEKLF | - | TRBJ1-4 | TRBV4-1
ASSSSIAGSSYNEQF | once | TRBJ2-1 | TRBV7-9
AWSASNYEQY | - | TRBJ2-7 | TRBV30
ASSGGEGYEQY | - | TRBJ2-7 | TRBV6-1
ASSLSGRGPDTQY | - | TRBJ2-3 | TRBV6-5
ASSYSVGSLDEQY | - | TRBJ2-7 | TRBV6-5
ASSPGTVEAF | few | TRBJ1-1 | TRBV6-5
ASSPGAGETGELF | - | TRBJ2-2 | TRBV5-1
ASAVGQGNQPQH | - | TRBJ1-5 | TRBV27
ASSLAAAYNEQF | - | TRBJ2-1 | TRBV18
ASSEEGNRGNPGYT | - | TRBJ1-2 | TRBV2
ASREGQPQH | - | TRBJ1-5 | TRBV6-1
ASSLDRTSGRGDNEQF | - | TRBJ2-1 | TRBV7-8
ASSQNPGTNEKLF | - | TRBJ1-4 | TRBV4-3
ASSQSDRQETQY | once | TRBJ2-5 | TRBV4-1
ASSSRTGLRLSGNTIY | - | TRBJ1-3 | TRBV4-2
ASSLRSGEAF | - | TRBJ1-1 | TRBV5-4
ASSLRRIGTEAF | - | TRBJ1-1 | TRBV6-5
ASSFLSGSIYEQY | - | TRBJ2-7 | TRBV7-2
ASSYHASNQPQH | - | TRBJ1-5 | TRBV6-5
ASSLVDTRDYEQY | - | TRBJ2-7 | TRBV5-6
ASSVDRRSYGYT | - | TRBJ1-2 | TRBV2
ASTLKQGADYGYT | - | TRBJ1-2 | TRBV10-2
ASSRDSKYEQY | - | TRBJ2-7 | TRBV6-5
ASSFGTPGTEAF | - | TRBJ1-1 | TRBV13
ASRGTSGYGYTQC | - | TRBJ2-3 | TRBV2
ASSPPYSRQVSTDTQY | - | TRBJ2-3 | TRBV18
AWAGTGGFIGYT | - | TRBJ1-2 | TRBV30
ASSGDRASYEQY | - | TRBJ2-7 | TRBV5-4
ASASVPYEQY | - | TRBJ2-7 | TRBV2
ASSQTTQETQY | few | TRBJ2-5 | TRBV4-3
ASSPAPTGGKQY | - | TRBJ2-7 | TRBV7-7
ASSLVGQRRTLTNTEAF | - | TRBJ1-1 | TRBV5-1
ASGLVRVQGKTGELF | - | TRBJ2-2 | TRBV12-5
ASSEDELGPWAYSNQPQH | - | TRBJ1-5 | TRBV6-1
AWKQGNQETQY | once | TRBJ2-5 | TRBV30
ASSFSAVISYEQY | - | TRBJ2-7 | TRBV11-1
ASSQDGGSGSSGEQF | - | TRBJ2-1 | TRBV4-3
ASSLQLSPYNEQF | - | TRBJ2-1 | TRBV7-2
ASSYSISRLNYT | few | TRBJ1-2 | TRBV6-5
ASSVGLAKDTQY | few | TRBJ2-3 | TRBV9
SAMTSGSGEQY | - | TRBJ2-7 | TRBV29-1
ASSDRSEHGYT | - | TRBJ1-2 | TRBV25-1
ASSQGAGDNTGELF | - | TRBJ2-2 | TRBV4-2
ASSQDPSGLAGANVLT | - | TRBJ2-6 | TRBV4-3
ASSLRTGGETQY | - | TRBJ2-5 | TRBV7-8
SVRDRDRGYNEQF | - | TRBJ2-1 | TRBV29-1
ASSLTSGRGTDTQY | - | TRBJ2-3 | TRBV27
AISESNVGTGRETQY | - | TRBJ2-5 | TRBV10-3